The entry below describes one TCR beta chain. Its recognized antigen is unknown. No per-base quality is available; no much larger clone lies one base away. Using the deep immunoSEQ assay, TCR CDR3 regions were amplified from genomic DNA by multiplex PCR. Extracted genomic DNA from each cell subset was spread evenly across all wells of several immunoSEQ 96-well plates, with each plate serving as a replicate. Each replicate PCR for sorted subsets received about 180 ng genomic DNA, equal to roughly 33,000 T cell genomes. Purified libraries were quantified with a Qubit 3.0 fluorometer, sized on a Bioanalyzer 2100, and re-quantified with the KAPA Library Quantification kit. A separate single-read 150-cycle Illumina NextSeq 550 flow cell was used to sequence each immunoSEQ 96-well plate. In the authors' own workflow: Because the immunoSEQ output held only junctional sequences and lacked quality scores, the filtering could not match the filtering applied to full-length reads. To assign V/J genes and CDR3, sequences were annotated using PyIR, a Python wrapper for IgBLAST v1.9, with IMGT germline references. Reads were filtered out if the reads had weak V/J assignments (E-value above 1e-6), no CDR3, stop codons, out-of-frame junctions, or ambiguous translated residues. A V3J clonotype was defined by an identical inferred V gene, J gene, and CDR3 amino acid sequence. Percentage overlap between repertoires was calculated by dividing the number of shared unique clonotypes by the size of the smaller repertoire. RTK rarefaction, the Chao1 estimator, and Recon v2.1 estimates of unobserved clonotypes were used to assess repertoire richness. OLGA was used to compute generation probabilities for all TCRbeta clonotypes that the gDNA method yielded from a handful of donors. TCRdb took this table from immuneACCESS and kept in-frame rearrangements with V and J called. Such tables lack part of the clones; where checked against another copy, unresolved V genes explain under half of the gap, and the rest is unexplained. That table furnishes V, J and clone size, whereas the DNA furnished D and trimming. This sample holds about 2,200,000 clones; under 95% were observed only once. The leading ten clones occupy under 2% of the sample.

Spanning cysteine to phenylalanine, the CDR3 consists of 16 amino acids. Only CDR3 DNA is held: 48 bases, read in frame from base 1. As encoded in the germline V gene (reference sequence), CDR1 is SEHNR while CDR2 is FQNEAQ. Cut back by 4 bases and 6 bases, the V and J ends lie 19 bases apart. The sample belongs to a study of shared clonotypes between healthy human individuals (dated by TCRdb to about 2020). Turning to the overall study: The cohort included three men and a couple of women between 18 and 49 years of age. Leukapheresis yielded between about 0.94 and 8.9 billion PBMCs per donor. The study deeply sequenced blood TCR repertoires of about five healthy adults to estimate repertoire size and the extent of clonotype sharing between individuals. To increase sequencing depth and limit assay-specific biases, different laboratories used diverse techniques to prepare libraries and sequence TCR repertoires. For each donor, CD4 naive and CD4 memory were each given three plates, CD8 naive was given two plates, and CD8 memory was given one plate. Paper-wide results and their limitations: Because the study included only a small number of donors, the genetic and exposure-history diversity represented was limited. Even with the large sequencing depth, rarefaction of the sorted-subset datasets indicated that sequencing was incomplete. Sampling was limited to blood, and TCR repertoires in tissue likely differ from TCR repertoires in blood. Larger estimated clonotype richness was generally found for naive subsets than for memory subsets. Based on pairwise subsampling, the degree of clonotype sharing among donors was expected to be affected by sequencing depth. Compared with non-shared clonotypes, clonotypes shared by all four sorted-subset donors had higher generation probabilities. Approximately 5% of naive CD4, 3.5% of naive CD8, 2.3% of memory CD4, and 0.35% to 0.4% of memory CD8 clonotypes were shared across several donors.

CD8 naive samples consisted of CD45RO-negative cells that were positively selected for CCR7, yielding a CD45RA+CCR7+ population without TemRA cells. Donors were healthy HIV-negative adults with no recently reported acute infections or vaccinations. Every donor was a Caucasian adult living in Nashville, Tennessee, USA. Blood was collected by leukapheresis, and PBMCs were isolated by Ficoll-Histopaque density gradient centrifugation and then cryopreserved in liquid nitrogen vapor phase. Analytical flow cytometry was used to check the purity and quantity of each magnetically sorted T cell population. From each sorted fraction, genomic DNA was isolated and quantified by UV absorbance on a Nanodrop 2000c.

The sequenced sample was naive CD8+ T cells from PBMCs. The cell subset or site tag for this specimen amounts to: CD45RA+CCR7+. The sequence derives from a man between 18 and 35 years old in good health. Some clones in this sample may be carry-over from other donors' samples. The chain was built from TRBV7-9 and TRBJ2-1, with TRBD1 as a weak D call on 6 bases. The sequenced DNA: TGTGCCAGCAGCTCCGAACAGGGTGGAACTTCCAATGAGCAGTTCTTC. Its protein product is CASSSEQGGTSNEQFF. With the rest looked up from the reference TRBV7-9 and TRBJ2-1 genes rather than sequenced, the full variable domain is DTGVSQNPRHKITKRGQNVTFRCDPISEHNRLYWYRQTLGQGPEFLTYFQNEAQLEKSRLLSDRFSAERPKGSFSTLEIQRTEQGDSAMYLCASSSEQGGTSNEQFFGPGTRLTVL.